This T cell receptor (beta chain) was observed in a study of blood T cell repertoires in COVID-19. Overall study: Spain, Italy and the United States supplied samples that represented acute and convalescent COVID-19. T cells, B-cell-depleted T cells, or PBMCs provided the cDNA or gDNA that served as material.

Clones were sequenced by immunoSEQ multiplex PCR, and TCRdb holds only the in-frame ones, with some missing. The sample records 100,000 to 150,000 clones, about nine tenths being singletons. The sequence was obtained from a man over 45 with active COVID-19. Sequencing was done on a sample of peripheral blood.

CDR3 sequence (DNA): TGTGCCAGCTCCCGAACCGGACAGGGCGGAGAAAACATTCAGTACTTC. It codes for CASSRTGQGGENIQYF. This chain joins TRBV18 and TRBJ2-4; 8 bases line up with TRBD1. V was clipped by 6 bases and J by 5 bases; unmatched bases: 12. The CDR3 contains 16 residues. The germline CDR1 and CDR2 sequences are KGHSH and LQKENI.